This T cell receptor (beta chain) was found in a study of cytomegalovirus exposure and HLA in healthy donors. General study findings and limits: Prior analysis indicated that the majority of TCR beta V segments exhibited productivity approximately 87% or approximately 30% of the time. The study designated about 180 TCR beta chains cytomegalovirus-associated. Certain indistinguishable V segments, among them TRBV6-2 and TRBV6-3, were excluded.

PCR used 60 Vbeta primers and 13 Jbeta primers. Produced via immunoSEQ multiplex PCR; TCRdb's table is partial and in-frame only. The repertoire consists of hundreds of thousands of clones, with 82% occurring once and the leading ten covering about 6.4%. The junction had 6 bases not matched to a gene; V was cut back by 3 bases and J by 4 bases. Germline assignment: CDR1 MGHRA and CDR2 YSYEKL. CDR3 length equals 15 residues. In regard to this clone: Its antigen is as yet unknown.

Sequencing input: PBMCs. The origin of this receptor is a man aged 35 to 55 in good health and CMV-seropositive. V and J are TRBV4-1 and TRBJ1-5, with 7 bases aligning to TRBD1. Here the CDR3 DNA reads TGCGCCAGCAGCCACGGGACAGTGAGAAATCAGCCCCAGCATTTT. Translation: CASSHGTVRNQPQHF.